This TCR beta chain was identified during a study of blood T cell repertoires in COVID-19. Study-level information: Acute and convalescent COVID-19 samples came from the United States, Italy and Spain. PBMCs, B-cell-depleted T cells, or T cells were the source of the cDNA or gDNA that made up the material.

In germline, CDR1 is MGHDK, CDR2 SYGVNS. V lost 1 base and J 9 bases, leaving 13 bases between the germline ends. CDR3 length equals 15 residues. As processed by the authors: By means of reference gene primer amplification, nucleated cell counts were estimated. Only in-frame clones appear in the TCRdb table, and some are missing; sequencing was by immunoSEQ multiplex PCR. V and J calls and clone size are copied from that table; D and trimming were computed from the DNA. The sample has approximately 50,000 clones, about nine tenths seen once. The sequence came from a man aged 35 to 55 with acute or convalescent COVID-19. V is TRBV25-1 and J is TRBJ1-6, with D maybe TRBD1 (5 bases). Material for sequencing was peripheral blood. CDR3 residues: CASSESGQGGSPLHF. CDR3 nucleotide sequence: TGTGCCAGCAGTGAATCAGGGCAGGGAGGTTCACCCCTCCACTTT.